The rows below give T cell receptor beta chains drawn from one sample of a study of CXCR3-negative and CXCR3-positive naive CD8 T cells. TCRdb processed the 5' RACE reads again and assigns one entry to each CDR3 protein, with no DNA. This sample's clone table lists roughly 7,300 distinct CDR3 sequences. Sample: naive CXCR3+ CD8+ T cells from blood. Receptor source: a human donor in good health. Some clones in this sample may be carry-over from other donors' samples. The CDR3 runs from the conserved cysteine through the conserved F or W. Clone sizes are given selectively: once, few, many, or a class where the clone is expanded.

>TRBV5-1|TRBJ2-7|medium-sized
CASSIQQGYEQYF
>TRBV11-2|TRBJ2-7|.
CASSFGTTYEQYF
>TRBV29-1|TRBJ2-1|.
CSVGAGGGYNEQFF
>TRBV14|TRBJ2-7|medium-sized
CASSQEWGSYEQYF
>TRBV6-5|TRBJ2-3|medium-sized
CASSYSIPGQIPTDTQYF
>TRBV7-2|TRBJ2-1|.
CASSLANNEQFF
>TRBV11-2|TRBJ2-7|medium-sized
CASSSGTGYSEQYF
>TRBV29-1|TRBJ1-2|medium-sized
CSVDGALYYGYTF
>TRBV29-1|TRBJ2-7|medium-sized
CSAQGGGKEQYF
>TRBV28|TRBJ2-7|.
CASSVGLLDEKYF
>TRBV29-1|TRBJ2-5|.
CSATGSEETQYF
>TRBV5-1|TRBJ1-6|.
CASSGDSFNSPLHF
>TRBV6-5|TRBJ2-7|.
CASSYSSETYEQYF
>TRBV12-3/TRBV12-4|TRBJ2-7|medium-sized
CASSSVGALSYEQYF
>TRBV21-1|TRBJ2-2|.
CASSKAPSGASGSCFF
>TRBV7-7|TRBJ2-7|.
CASSLGPPAGIYEQYF
>TRBV29-1|TRBJ2-7|.
CSVLIFSEQYF
>TRBV18|TRBJ2-1|.
CASYQQGTSGKNEQFF
>TRBV27|TRBJ2-7|.
CASSPGLALYEQYF
>TRBV15|TRBJ2-1|medium-sized
CATSKVHLRGGATNEQFF
>TRBV11-2|TRBJ2-3|.
CASSPWASGTDTQYF
>TRBV2|TRBJ1-1|.
CASSELGMGTEAFF
>TRBV7-3|TRBJ2-2|.
CASSLISSGHGVPRNTGELFF
>TRBV11-2|TRBJ1-6|.
CASSLARTSNSPLHF
>TRBV11-1|TRBJ2-7|medium-sized
CASSLDRRDSTYEQYF
>TRBV29-1|TRBJ2-7|medium-sized
CSVGRQGPMSEQYF
>TRBV10-1|TRBJ2-3|.
CASSESLSSGKSADTQYF
>TRBV10-3|TRBJ2-7|.
CATRDSSYEQYF
>TRBV12-3/TRBV12-4|TRBJ2-5|.
CASRAGGVQETQYF
>TRBV6-5|TRBJ2-1|medium-sized
CASSYLGGGGIYNEQFF
>TRBV29-1|TRBJ2-1|medium-sized
CSVELAVNLRANEQFF
>TRBV29-1|TRBJ2-1|.
CSSRLADYNEQFF
>TRBV20-1|TRBJ2-2|.
CSAPREHTGELFF
>TRBV14|TRBJ2-1|.
CASTPWGGQDNEQFF
>TRBV29-1|TRBJ2-7|.
CSVEDPDRNYEQYF
>TRBV10-3|TRBJ1-3|.
CAISESSSVRNTIYF
>TRBV24-1|TRBJ2-1|.
CATSVAGANEQFF
>TRBV6-4|TRBJ2-3|.
CASSDLGRPSTQYF
>TRBV29-1|TRBJ2-1|medium-sized
CSVDGFLSPPEEQFF
>TRBV29-1|TRBJ2-2|.
CSVKREPGELFF
>TRBV29-1|TRBJ1-1|.
CSVPIGTGGTEAFF
>TRBV11-2|TRBJ2-1|medium-sized
CASSLELAGTYNEQFF
>TRBV25-1|TRBJ1-1|.
CASSEVWNTEAFF
>TRBV3-1|TRBJ2-5|.
CASSPPSGQGTQYF
>TRBV5-4|TRBJ2-1|.
CASSLGGLALRGEQFF
>TRBV2|TRBJ2-5|.
CASSEGGLAGSPGETQYF
>TRBV6-2/TRBV6-3|TRBJ2-7|medium-sized
CASRDSLAGGFHEQYF
>TRBV6-5|TRBJ1-1|medium-sized
CASSHEARTAEAFF
>TRBV20-1|TRBJ2-3|.
CSAREGSGGAKKDTQYF
>TRBV4-2|TRBJ2-3|.
CASSQDASQYF
>TRBV6-5|TRBJ2-4|.
CASSFQAKNIQYF
>TRBV25-1|TRBJ2-3|.
CASREGNTQYF
>TRBV11-2|TRBJ2-2|medium-sized
CASRTFAGELFF